This T cell receptor beta chain comes out of a study of shared clonotypes between healthy human individuals. The naive CD8 subset, CD45RO-negative cells positively selected for CCR7, excluded terminally differentiated effector memory CD45RA+ cells. This clone was seen a single time. The CDR3 sequence is 13 residues long. Trimming took off 5 bases at V and 5 bases at J, with 12 bases between the two ends. The germline CDR1 and CDR2 sequences are MGHRA and YSYEKL. Data came from immunoSEQ multiplex PCR; TCRdb stores just in-frame clones and leaves some out. The data contain roughly 2.1 million clones, about 92% of them seen just once; the ten biggest clones take up roughly 1.8%.

The TCR comes from a young man in good health. Some clones in this sample may be carry-over from other donors' samples. This chain connects TRBV4-1 to TRBJ2-5, with D perhaps TRBD2 (5 bases). The material sequenced was naive CD8+ T cells from PBMCs. CDR3 region: CASSLQRMETQYF. The DNA of the CDR3 is TGCGCCAGCAGCTTACAGCGGATGGAGACCCAGTACTTC.